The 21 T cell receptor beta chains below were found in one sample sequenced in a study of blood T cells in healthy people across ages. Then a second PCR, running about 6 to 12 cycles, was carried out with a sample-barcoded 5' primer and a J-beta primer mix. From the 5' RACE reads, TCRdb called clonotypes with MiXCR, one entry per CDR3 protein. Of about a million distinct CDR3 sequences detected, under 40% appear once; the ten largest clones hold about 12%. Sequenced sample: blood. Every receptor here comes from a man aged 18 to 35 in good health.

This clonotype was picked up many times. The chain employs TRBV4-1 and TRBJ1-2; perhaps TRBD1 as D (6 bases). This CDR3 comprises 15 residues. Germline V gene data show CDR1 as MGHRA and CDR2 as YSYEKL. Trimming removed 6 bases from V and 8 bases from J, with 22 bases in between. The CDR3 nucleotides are TGCGCCAGCAGAATAAATAAACAGGGTCAAGGAGGCTACACCTTC. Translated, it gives CASRINKQGQGGYTF.

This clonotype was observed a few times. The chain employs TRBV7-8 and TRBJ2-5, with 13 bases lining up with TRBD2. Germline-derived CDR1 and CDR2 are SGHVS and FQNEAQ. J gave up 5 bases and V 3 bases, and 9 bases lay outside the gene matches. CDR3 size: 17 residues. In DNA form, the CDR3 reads TGTGCCAGCAGCTTTGGGACTAGCGGGATGGGAATGGAGACCCAGTACTTC. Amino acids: CASSFGTSGMGMETQYF.

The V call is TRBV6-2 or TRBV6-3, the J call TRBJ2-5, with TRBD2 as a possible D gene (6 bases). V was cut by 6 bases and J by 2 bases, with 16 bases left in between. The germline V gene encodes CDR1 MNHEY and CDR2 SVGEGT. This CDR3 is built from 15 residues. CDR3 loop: CASSQGLTSQETQYF. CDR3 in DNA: TGTGCCAGCAGCCAAGGACTAACGTCTCAAGAGACCCAGTACTTC.

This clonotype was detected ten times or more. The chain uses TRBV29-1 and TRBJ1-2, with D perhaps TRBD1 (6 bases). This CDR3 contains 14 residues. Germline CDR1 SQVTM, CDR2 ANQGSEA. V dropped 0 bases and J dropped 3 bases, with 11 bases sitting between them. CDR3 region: CSVEDRTGYYGYTF. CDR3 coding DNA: TGCAGCGTTGAAGATCGAACAGGGTACTATGGCTACACCTTC. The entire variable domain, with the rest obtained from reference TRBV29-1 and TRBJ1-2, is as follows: SAVISQKPSRDICQRGTSLTIQCQVDSQVTMMFWYRQQPGQSLTLIATANQGSEATYESGFVIDKFPISRPNLTFSTLTVSNMSPEDSSIYLCSVEDRTGYYGYTFGSGTRLTVV.

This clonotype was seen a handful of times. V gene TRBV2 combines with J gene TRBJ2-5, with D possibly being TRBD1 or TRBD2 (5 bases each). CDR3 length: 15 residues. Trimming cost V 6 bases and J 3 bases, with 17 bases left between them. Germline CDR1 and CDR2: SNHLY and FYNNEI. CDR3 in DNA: TGTGCCAGCAGAAACACGGGGCAGGGAAAAGAGACCCAGTACTTC. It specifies CASRNTGQGKETQYF.

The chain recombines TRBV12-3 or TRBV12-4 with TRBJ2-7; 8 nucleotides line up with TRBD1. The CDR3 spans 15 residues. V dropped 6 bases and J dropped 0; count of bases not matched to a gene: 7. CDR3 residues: CASSARQGPSYEQYF. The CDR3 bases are TGTGCCAGCAGCGCCAGACAGGGGCCCTCCTACGAGCAGTACTTC.

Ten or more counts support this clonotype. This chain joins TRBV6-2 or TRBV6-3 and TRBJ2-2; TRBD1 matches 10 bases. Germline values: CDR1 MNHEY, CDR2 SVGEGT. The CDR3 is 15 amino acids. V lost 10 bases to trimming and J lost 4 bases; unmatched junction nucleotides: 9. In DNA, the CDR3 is TGTGCCATCCCAACCGGGACAGGGGTCACCGGGGAGCTGTTTTTT. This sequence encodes CAIPTGTGVTGELFF.

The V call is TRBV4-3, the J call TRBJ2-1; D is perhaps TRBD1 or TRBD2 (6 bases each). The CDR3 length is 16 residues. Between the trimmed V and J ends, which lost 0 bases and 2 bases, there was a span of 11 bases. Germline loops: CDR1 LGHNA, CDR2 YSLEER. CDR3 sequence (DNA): TGCGCCAGCAGCCAAGATTGGGGGGCTACCTACAATGAGCAGTTCTTC. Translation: CASSQDWGATYNEQFF.

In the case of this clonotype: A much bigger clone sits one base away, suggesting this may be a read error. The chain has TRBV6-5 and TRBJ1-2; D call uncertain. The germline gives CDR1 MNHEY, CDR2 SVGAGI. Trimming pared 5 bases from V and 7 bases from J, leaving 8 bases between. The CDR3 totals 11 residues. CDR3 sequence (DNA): TGTGCCAGCAGTGACACCTGTGGCTACACCTTC. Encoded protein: CASSDTCGYTF.

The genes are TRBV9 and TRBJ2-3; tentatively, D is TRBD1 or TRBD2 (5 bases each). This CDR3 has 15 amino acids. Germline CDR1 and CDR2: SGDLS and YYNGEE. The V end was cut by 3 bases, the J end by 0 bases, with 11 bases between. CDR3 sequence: CASSGDRDSTDTQYF. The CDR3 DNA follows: TGTGCCAGCAGCGGCGACCGGGACAGCACAGATACGCAGTATTTT.

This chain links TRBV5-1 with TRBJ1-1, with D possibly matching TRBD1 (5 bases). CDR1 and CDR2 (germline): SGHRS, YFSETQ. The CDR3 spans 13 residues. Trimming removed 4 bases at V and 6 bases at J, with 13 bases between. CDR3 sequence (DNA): TGCGCCAGCAGCGTTGGGGACGTCGCTGAAGCTTTCTTT. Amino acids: CASSVGDVAEAFF.

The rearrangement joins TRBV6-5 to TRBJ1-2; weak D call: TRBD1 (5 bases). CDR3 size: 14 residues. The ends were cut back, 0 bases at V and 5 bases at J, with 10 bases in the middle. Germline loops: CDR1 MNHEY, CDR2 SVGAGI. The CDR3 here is CASSYSPGSYGYTF. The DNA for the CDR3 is TGTGCCAGCAGTTACTCGCCAGGGTCTTATGGCTACACCTTC.

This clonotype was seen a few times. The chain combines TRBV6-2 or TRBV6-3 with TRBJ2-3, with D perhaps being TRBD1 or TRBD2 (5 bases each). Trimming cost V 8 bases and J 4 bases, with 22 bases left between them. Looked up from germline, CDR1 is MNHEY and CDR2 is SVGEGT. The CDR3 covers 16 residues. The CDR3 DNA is TGTGCCAGCCACACAGTTGAAGGGGCGAGGGCAGATACGCAGTATTTT. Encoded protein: CASHTVEGARADTQYF.

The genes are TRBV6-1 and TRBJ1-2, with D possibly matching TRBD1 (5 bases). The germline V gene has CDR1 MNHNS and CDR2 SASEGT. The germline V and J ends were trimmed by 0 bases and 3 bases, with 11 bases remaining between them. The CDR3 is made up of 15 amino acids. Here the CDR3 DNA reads TGTGCCAGCAGTGAAGCGGGCAGGGCGGACTATGGCTACACCTTC. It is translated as CASSEAGRADYGYTF.

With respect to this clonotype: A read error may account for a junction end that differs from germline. DNA of the CDR3: TGTGCCAGCAGGGAGACAGGGGGCAATAGCAATCGGCCCCAGCATTTT. It codes for CASRETGGNSNRPQHF. The genes are TRBV6-6 and TRBJ1-5, with 10 bases fitting TRBD1. Looked up from germline, CDR1 is MNHNY and CDR2 is SVGAGI (reference sequence). The CDR3 runs to 16 residues.

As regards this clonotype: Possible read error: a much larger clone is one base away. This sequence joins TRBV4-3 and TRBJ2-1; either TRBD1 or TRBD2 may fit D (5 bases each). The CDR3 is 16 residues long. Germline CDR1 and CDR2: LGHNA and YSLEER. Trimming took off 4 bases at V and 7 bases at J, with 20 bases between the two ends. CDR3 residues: CASSRGFGAVVNEQFF. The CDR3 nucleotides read TGCGCCAGCAGCCGAGGGTTTGGGGCCGTAGTGAATGAGCAGTTCTTC.

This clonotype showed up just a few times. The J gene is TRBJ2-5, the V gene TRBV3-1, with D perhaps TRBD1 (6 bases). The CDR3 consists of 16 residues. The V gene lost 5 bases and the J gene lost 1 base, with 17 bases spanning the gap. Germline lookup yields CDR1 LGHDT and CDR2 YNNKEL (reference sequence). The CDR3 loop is CASSSPGTSLQETQYF. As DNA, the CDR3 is TGTGCCAGCAGCTCCCCCGGGACAAGCCTCCAAGAGACCCAGTACTTC.

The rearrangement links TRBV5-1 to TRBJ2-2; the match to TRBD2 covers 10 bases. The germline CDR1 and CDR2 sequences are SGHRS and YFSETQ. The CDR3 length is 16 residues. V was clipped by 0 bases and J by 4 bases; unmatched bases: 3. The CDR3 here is CASSLGTSGVTGELFF. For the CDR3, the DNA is TGCGCCAGCAGCTTGGGGACTAGCGGCGTCACCGGGGAGCTGTTTTTT.

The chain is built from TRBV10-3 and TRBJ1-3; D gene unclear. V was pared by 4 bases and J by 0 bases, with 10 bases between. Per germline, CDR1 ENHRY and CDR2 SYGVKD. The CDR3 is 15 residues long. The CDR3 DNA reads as TGTGCCATCAGTGGAAGCCATAGCTCTGGAAACACCATATATTTT. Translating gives CAISGSHSSGNTIYF.

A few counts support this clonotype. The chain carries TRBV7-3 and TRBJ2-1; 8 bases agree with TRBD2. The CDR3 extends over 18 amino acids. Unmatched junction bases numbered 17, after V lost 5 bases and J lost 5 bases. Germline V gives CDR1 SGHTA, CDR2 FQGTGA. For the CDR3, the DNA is TGTGCCAGCAGCCCAACCCTCTATCGGGGGGGCCCCCACAATGAGCAGTTCTTC. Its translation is CASSPTLYRGGPHNEQFF.

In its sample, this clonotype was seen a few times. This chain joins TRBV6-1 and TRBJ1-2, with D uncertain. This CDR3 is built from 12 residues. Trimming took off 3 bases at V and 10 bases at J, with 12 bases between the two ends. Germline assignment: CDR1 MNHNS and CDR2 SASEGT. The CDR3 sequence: CASSELPKDYTF. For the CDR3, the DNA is TGTGCCAGCAGTGAGCTGCCCAAGGACTACACCTTC.